This TCR beta chain was documented in a study of cytomegalovirus exposure and HLA in healthy donors. General study findings and limits: Reports described diagnosis of cytomegalovirus status by the classifier as highly specific and sensitive. In a later analysis, V- and J-gene trimming of beta chains associated with a DCLRE1C missense variant, replicated independently. When a later analysis was performed, an Asian-associated ancestry cluster reportedly had fewer N-insertions than the roughly 730-donor mean.

The study ran its PCR with 60 Vbeta and 13 Jbeta primers. Some clones are missing from TCRdb's copy, which holds only in-frame ones; the method was immunoSEQ multiplex PCR. The sample carries 75,000 to 95,000 clones, less than 65% recorded once. This clone was recorded a few times. As yet, its antigen is unknown. This clonotype was sampled from a woman under 40 in good health and CMV-seronegative. Sequences were obtained from PBMCs.

In DNA form, the CDR3 reads TGTGCCAGCAGTAAGCCCTCCGGAGTTCGGTACGAGCAGTACTTC. This gives the protein CASSKPSGVRYEQYF. This chain links TRBV28 with TRBJ2-7, with D unclear. Germline CDR1 and CDR2: MDHEN and SYDVKM. The V and J ends lost 5 bases and 4 bases respectively, with 18 bases between them. The CDR3 extends over 15 amino acids.